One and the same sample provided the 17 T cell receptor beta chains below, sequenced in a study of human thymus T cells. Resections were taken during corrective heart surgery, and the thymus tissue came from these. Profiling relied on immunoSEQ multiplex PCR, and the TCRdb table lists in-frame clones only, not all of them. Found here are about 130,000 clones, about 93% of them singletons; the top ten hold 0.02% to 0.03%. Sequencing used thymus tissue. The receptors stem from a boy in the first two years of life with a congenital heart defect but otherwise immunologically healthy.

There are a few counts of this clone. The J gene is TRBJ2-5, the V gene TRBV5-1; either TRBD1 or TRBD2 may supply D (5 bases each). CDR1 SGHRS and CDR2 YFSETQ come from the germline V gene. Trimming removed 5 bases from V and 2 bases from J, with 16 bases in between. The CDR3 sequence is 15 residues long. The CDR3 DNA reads TGCGCCAGCAGTCCCGGTGGGGGAAGGCAAGAGACCCAGTACTTC. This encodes CASSPGGGRQETQYF.

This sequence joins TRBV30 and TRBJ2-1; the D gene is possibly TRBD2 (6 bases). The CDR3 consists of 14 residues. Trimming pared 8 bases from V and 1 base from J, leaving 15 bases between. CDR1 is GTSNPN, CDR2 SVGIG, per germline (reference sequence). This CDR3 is CAHHGLASYNEQFF. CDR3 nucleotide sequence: TGTGCCCACCACGGGCTAGCGTCCTACAATGAGCAGTTCTTC.

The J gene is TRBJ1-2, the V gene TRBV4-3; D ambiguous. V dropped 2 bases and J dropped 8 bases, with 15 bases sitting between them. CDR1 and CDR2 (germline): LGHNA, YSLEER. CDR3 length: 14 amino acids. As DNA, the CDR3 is TGCGCCAGCAGCCAAAATCTGCCTGGTGGAGGCTACACCTTC. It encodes CASSQNLPGGGYTF.

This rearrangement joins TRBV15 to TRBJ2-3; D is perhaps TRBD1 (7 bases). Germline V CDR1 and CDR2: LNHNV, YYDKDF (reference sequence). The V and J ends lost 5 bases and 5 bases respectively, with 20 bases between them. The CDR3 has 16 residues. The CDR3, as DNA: TGTGCCACCAGCGAGGGGGTGGAGGGGGCAGAAGATACGCAGTATTTT. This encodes CATSEGVEGAEDTQYF.

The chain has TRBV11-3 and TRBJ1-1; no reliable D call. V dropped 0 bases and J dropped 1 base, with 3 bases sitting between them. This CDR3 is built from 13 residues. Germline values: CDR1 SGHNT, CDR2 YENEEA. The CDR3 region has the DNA TGTGCCAGCAGCTTAGATGGGAACACTGAAGCTTTCTTT. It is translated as CASSLDGNTEAFF.

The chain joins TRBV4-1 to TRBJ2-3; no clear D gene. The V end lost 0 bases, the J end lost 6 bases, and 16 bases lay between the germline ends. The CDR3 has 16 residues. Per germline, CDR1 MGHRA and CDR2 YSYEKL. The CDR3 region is CASSQDPAQNCDTQYF. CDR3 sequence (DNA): TGCGCCAGCAGCCAAGACCCCGCGCAAAATTGTGATACGCAGTATTTT.

The CDR3 region is CASSFTADTQYF. The DNA of the CDR3 is TGCGCCAGCAGCTTCACAGCAGATACGCAGTATTTT. The chain is built from TRBV5-1 and TRBJ2-3, with D uncertain. The V end lost 2 bases, the J end lost 4 bases, and 5 bases lay between the germline ends. The CDR3 is made up of 12 amino acids. Germline V gene data show CDR1 as SGHRS and CDR2 as YFSETQ. Together with reference TRBV5-1 and TRBJ2-3, the CDR3 gives the full variable domain: KAGVTQTPRYLIKTRGQQVTLSCSPISGHRSVSWYQQTPGQGLQFLFEYFSETQRNKGNFPGRFSGRQFSNSRSEMNVSTLELGDSALYLCASSFTADTQYFGPGTRLTVL.

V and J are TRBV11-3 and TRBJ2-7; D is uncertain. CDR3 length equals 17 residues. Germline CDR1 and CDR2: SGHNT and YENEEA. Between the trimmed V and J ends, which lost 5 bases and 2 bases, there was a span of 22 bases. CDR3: CASSQTERLNGTYEQYF. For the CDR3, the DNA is TGTGCCAGCAGCCAAACGGAACGCTTGAATGGGACCTACGAGCAGTACTTC.

The CDR3 DNA is TGTGCCAGCAGTAACCCCGACAGGGGAGGGGAGCAGTACTTC. It translates to CASSNPDRGGEQYF. The chain recombines TRBV27 with TRBJ2-7; D possibly corresponds to TRBD1 (8 bases). The CDR3 loop spans 14 amino acids. Trimming shortened V by 5 bases and J by 7 bases, and 18 bases separated the two germline ends. CDR1 and CDR2 from the germline V gene are MNHEY and SMNVEV (reference sequence).

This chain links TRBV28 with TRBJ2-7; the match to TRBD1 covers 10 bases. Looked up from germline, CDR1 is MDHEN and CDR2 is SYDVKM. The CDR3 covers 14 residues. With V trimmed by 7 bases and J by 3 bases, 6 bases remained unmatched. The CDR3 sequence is CASKGQGTFYEQYF. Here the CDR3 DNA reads TGTGCCAGCAAGGGACAGGGGACTTTCTACGAGCAGTACTTC.

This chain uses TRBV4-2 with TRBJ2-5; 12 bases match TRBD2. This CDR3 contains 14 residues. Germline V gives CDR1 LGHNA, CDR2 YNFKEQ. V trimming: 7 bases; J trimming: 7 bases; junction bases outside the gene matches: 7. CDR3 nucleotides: TGTGCCAGCACCCTAGCGGGGGGGACGGGGACCCAGTACTTC. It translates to CASTLAGGTGTQYF.

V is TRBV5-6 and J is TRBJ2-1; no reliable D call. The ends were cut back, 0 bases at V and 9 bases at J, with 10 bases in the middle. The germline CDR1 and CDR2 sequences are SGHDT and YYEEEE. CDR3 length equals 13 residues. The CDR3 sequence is CASSLGLECEQFF. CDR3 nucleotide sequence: TGTGCCAGCAGCTTGGGGCTGGAGTGTGAGCAGTTCTTC.

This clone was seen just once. CDR3 loop: CASSQVAAGEETQYF. The CDR3 nucleotides are TGTGCCAGCAGCCAAGTCGCGGCCGGGGAAGAGACCCAGTACTTC. The chain is built from TRBV4-2 and TRBJ2-5; D might be TRBD2 (5 bases). The CDR3 spans 15 residues. The V and J ends lost 1 base and 3 bases respectively, with 12 bases between them. Germline V gives CDR1 LGHNA, CDR2 YNFKEQ.

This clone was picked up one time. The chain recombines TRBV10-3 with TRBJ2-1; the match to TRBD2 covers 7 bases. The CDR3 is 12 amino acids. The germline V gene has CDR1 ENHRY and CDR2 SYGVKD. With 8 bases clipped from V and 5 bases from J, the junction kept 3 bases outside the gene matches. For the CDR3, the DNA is TGTGCCATCGAGGCGGGGGACAATGAGCAGTTCTTC. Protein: CAIEAGDNEQFF.

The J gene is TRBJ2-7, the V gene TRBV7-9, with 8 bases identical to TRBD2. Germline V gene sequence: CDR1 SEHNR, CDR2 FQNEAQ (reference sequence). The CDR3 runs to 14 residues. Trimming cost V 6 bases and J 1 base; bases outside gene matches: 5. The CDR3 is CASSFGGGSYEQYF. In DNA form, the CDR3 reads TGTGCCAGCAGTTTCGGCGGGGGGTCCTACGAGCAGTACTTC. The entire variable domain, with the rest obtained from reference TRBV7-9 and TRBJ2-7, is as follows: DTGVSQNPRHKITKRGQNVTFRCDPISEHNRLYWYRQTLGQGPEFLTYFQNEAQLEKSRLLSDRFSAERPKGSFSTLEIQRTEQGDSAMYLCASSFGGGSYEQYFGPGTRLTVT.

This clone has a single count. CDR3 DNA: TGTGCCAGCAGTCCAGGGGTCTCTGGAAACACCATATATTTT. As protein: CASSPGVSGNTIYF. The chain uses TRBV27 and TRBJ1-3; TRBD1 might be the D (6 bases). The germline CDR1 and CDR2 sequences are MNHEY and SMNVEV (reference sequence). This CDR3 contains 14 residues. The germline V and J ends were trimmed by 5 bases and 0 bases, with 8 bases remaining between them.

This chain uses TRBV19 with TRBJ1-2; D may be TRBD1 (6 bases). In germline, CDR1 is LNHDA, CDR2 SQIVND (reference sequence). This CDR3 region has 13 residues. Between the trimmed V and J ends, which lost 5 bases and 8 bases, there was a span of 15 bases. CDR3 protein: CASSDTGRDGYTF. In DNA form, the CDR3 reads TGTGCCAGTAGTGATACAGGGCGGGACGGCTACACCTTC.